Given below is one T cell receptor (beta chain) in context. The antigen remains unidentified. The data stem from a study of T cell responses to AZD1222 COVID-19 vaccine. Study results and caveats: Clonal diversity was possibly underestimated, and white British individuals and females predominated among donors. Among spike-specific TCRs, nearly half reportedly target unmutated variant regions.

TCRdb keeps only in-frame clones here, not all; method: immunoSEQ multiplex PCR. The sample shows about 120,000 clones, approximately 91% of them seen only once. There are 15 residues in the CDR3. Germline V CDR1 and CDR2: SGHRS, YFSETQ. With V trimmed by 4 bases and J by 1 base, 5 bases remained unmatched. The chain joins TRBV5-1 to TRBJ2-1; 7 nucleotides line up with TRBD2. Here the sequenced sample was peripheral blood, taken 28 days after the second AZD1222 dose. This sequence was found in an adult who received the AZD1222 COVID-19 vaccine. The CDR3 loop reads CASSGTGLSYNEQFF. The CDR3 region has the DNA TGCGCCAGCAGCGGGACGGGACTATCCTACAATGAGCAGTTCTTC. The full variable domain, rest sourced from reference TRBV5-1 and TRBJ2-1, is KAGVTQTPRYLIKTRGQQVTLSCSPISGHRSVSWYQQTPGQGLQFLFEYFSETQRNKGNFPGRFSGRQFSNSRSEMNVSTLELGDSALYLCASSGTGLSYNEQFFGPGTRLTVL.